The entry below gives a single T cell receptor (beta chain) sequence along with its context. The antigen is undetermined. This entry belongs to a study of cytomegalovirus exposure and HLA in healthy donors. Primers included in the PCR were 60 Vbeta and 13 Jbeta primers. In the source study's methods: A later analysis tallied 65 million to 85 million unique TCR beta chains, 10 million to 12 million of them shared. Sequenced by immunoSEQ multiplex PCR; TCRdb stores in-frame clones only, minus some. D and trimming were read from the DNA, whereas the V and J calls and clone size are those reported in that table. The table records 150,000 or so clones, about 68% of them present only once. General study results and limits: In a later analysis, TCR beta V- and J-gene trimming showed a link to a missense DCLRE1C variant. Across donors, sequencing depth was assumed by presence/absence analyses to be roughly uniform.

This TCR was sampled from a man younger than 45 in good health and CMV-seronegative. Material: PBMCs.

The CDR3 bases are TGTGCCAGCAGCTTAGAATTTGGGGGCGATACTGAAGCTTTCTTT. It encodes CASSLEFGGDTEAFF. This chain links TRBV7-9 with TRBJ1-1; perhaps TRBD1 as D (6 bases). This CDR3 is 15 amino acids long. V was shortened by 1 base and J by 5 bases, with 14 bases between the two germline ends. Germline CDR1 SEHNR, CDR2 FQNEAQ (reference sequence).